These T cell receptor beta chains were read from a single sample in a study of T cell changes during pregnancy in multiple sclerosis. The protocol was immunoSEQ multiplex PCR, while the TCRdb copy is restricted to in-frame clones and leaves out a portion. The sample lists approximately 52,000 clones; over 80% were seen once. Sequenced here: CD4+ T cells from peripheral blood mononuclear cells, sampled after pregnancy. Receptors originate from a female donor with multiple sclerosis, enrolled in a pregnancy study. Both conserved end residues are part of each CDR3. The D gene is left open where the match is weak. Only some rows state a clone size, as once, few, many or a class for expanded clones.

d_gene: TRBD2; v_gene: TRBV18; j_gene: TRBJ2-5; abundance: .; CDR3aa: CASSPRREGETQYF; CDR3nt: TGTGCCAGCTCACCGCGGCGGGAGGGTGAGACCCAGTACTTC
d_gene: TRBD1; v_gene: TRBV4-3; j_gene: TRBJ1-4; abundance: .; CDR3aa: CASSLDGTGLNEKLFF; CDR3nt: TGCGCCAGCAGCTTAGATGGGACAGGGCTTAATGAAAAACTGTTTTTT
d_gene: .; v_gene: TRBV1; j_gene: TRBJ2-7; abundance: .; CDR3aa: CTSSQPPTSGRSSSSYEQYF; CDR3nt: TGCACCAGCAGCCAACCCCCCACTAGCGGGAGGTCATCTAGCTCCTACGAGCAGTACTTC
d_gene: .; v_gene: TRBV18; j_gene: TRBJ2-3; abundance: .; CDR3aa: CASSPAFLGDTQYF; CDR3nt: TGTGCCAGCTCACCTGCCTTTCTCGGGGATACGCAGTATTTT
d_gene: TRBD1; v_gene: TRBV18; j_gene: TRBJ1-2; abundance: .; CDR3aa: CASSPLGTGTYYGYTF; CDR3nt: TGTGCCAGCTCACCCCTCGGGACAGGGACGTACTATGGCTACACCTTC
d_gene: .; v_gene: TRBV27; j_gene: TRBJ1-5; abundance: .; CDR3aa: CASSPLPRGNQPQHF; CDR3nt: TGTGCCAGCAGTCCCCTTCCTCGAGGCAATCAGCCCCAGCATTTT
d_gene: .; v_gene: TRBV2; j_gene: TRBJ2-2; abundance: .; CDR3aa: CASATQGSGELFF; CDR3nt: TGTGCCAGCGCCACCCAGGGCTCCGGGGAGCTGTTTTTT
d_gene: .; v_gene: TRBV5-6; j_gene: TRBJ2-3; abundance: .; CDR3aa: CASNSVVVTDTQYF; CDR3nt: TGTGCCAGCAACTCCGTGGTAGTAACAGATACGCAGTATTTT
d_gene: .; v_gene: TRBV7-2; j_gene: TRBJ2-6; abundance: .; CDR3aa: CASSLVGGPGANVLTF; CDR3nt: TGTGCCAGCAGCTTAGTTGGGGGCCCTGGGGCCAACGTCCTGACTTTC
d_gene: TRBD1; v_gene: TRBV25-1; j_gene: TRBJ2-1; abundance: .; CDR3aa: CASSESAQGAVGNEQFF; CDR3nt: TGTGCCAGCAGTGAATCGGCACAGGGGGCAGTGGGGAATGAGCAGTTCTTC
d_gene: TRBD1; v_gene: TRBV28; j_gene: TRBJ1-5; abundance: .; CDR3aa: CASCSGTGGSNQPQHF; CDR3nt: TGTGCCAGCTGCTCCGGGACAGGGGGCAGCAATCAGCCCCAGCATTTT
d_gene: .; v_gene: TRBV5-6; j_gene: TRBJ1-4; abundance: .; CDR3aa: CASSSDSLEKLFF; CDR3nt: TGTGCCAGCAGCTCGGACAGCTTGGAAAAACTGTTTTTT
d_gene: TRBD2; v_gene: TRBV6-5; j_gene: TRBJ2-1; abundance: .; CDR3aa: CASSLQGTSGNEQFF; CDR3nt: TGTGCCAGCAGCCTACAAGGAACTAGCGGCAATGAGCAGTTCTTC
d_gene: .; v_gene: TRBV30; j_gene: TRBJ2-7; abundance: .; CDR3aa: CAWRVAAGYEQYF; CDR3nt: TGTGCCTGGAGGGTAGCGGCGGGCTACGAGCAGTACTTC
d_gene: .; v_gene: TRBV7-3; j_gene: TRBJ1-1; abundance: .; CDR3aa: CASSLTENTEAFF; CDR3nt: TGTGCCAGCAGCTTGACAGAGAACACTGAAGCTTTCTTT
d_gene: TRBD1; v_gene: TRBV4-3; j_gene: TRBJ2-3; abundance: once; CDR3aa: CASSQGQGAADTQYF; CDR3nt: TGCGCCAGCAGCCAAGGCCAGGGGGCCGCAGATACGCAGTATTTT
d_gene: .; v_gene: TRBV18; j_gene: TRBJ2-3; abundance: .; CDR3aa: CASSPPGTDTQYF; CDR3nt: TGTGCCAGCTCACCTCCCGGGACAGATACGCAGTATTTT
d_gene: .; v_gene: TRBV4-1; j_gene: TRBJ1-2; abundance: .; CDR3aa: CASSQEQGEAQNYGYTF; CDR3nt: TGCGCCAGCAGCCAAGAACAAGGCGAGGCCCAGAACTATGGCTACACCTTC
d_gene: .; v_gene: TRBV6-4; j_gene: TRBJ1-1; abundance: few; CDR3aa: CASSDLGEGGRRFKTEAFF; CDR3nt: TGTGCCAGCAGTGACTTGGGGGAGGGGGGGCGTCGCTTTAAGACTGAAGCTTTCTTT
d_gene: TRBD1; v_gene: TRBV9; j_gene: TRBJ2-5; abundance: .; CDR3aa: CASSVATGTGQETQYF; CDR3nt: TGTGCCAGCAGCGTAGCTACGGGGACAGGACAAGAGACCCAGTACTTC
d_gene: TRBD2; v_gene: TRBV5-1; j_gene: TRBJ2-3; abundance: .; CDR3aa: CASSLGLAGLSSTDTQYF; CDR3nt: TGCGCCAGCAGCCTGGGACTAGCGGGTTTATCTAGCACAGATACGCAGTATTTT
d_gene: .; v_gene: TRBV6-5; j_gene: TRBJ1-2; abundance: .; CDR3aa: CASSYEAWDGYTF; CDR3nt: TGTGCCAGCAGTTACGAGGCTTGGGATGGCTACACCTTC
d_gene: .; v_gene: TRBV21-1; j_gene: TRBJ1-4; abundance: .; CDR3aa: CASSTGTGGADYPGEKLFF; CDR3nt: TGTGCCAGCAGCACAGGGACAGGGGGCGCGGATTATCCCGGAGAAAAACTGTTTTTT
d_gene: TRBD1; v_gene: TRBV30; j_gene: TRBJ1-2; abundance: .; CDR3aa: CAWSRDSYGYTF; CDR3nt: TGTGCCTGGAGTCGGGACAGCTATGGCTACACCTTC
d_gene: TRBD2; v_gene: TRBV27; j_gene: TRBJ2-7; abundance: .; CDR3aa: CASWLSGRAYEQYF; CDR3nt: TGTGCCAGTTGGCTTAGCGGGAGAGCCTACGAGCAGTACTTC
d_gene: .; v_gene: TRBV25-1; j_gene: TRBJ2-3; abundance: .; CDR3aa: CASLQGRDTQYF; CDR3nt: TGTGCCAGTTTACAGGGTCGGGATACGCAGTATTTT
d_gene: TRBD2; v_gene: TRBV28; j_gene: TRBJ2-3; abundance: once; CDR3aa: CASRGTSGRIGDTQYF; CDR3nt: TGTGCCAGCAGGGGGACTAGCGGGAGGATTGGAGATACGCAGTATTTT
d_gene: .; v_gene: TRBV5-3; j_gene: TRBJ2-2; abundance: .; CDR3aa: CARSPGVDREGGELFF; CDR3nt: TGTGCCAGAAGCCCTGGGGTGGACAGGGAGGGCGGGGAGCTGTTTTTT
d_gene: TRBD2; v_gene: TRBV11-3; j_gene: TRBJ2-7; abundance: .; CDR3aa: CASSPAGTSGGSGSYEQYF; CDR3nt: TGTGCCAGCAGCCCGGCCGGGACTAGCGGAGGGAGTGGCTCCTACGAGCAGTACTTC
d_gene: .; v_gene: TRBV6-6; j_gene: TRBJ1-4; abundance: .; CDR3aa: CASSPGIEKLFF; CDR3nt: TGTGCCAGCAGTCCAGGGATAGAAAAACTGTTTTTT
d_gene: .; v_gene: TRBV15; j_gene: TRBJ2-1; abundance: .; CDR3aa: CATSRGRTGEQFF; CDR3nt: TGTGCCACCAGCAGAGGGAGGACGGGTGAGCAGTTCTTC
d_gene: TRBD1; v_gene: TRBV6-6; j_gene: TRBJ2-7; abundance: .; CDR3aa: CASSYSTPTGAEQYF; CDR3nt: TGTGCCAGCAGTTACTCCACCCCCACAGGGGCCGAGCAGTACTTC
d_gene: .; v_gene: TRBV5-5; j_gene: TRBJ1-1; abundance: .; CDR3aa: CASVKAGLKSTEAFF; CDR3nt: TGTGCCAGCGTGAAGGCAGGACTGAAATCCACTGAAGCTTTCTTT
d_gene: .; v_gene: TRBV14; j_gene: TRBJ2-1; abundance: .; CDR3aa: CASSPSGRGEANEQFF; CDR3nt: TGTGCCAGCAGCCCTTCGGGCAGGGGCGAAGCGAATGAGCAGTTCTTC
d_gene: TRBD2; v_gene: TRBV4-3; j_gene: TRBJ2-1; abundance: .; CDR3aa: CASGRLGSGTNNEQFF; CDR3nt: TGCGCCAGCGGACGTTTGGGTAGCGGGACCAACAATGAGCAGTTCTTC
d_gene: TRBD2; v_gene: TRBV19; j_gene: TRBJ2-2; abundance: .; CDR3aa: CASSMKAGGSGAGELFF; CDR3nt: TGTGCCAGTAGTATGAAGGCGGGAGGGTCCGGGGCCGGGGAGCTGTTTTTT
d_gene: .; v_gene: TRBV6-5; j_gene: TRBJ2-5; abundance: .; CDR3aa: CASSYGRGRGETQYF; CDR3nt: TGTGCCAGCAGTTACGGTCGGGGCCGGGGGGAGACCCAGTACTTC
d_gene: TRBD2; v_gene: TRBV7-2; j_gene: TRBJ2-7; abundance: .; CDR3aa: CASSLPPEGRAAEQYF; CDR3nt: TGTGCCAGCAGCTTACCTCCTGAAGGGAGGGCCGCCGAGCAGTACTTC
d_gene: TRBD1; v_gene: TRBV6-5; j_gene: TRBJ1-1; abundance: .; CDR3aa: CASSPRAQGGAEAFF; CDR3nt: TGTGCCAGCAGCCCTCGGGCACAGGGGGGAGCTGAAGCTTTCTTT
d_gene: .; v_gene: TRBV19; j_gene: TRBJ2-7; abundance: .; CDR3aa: CASSIRHGYEQYF; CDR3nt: TGTGCCAGTAGTATCCGACATGGCTACGAGCAGTACTTC
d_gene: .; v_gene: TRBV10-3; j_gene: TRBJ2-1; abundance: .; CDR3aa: CAIRTNGSPGQFF; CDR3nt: TGTGCCATCAGGACGAATGGATCGCCGGGGCAGTTCTTC
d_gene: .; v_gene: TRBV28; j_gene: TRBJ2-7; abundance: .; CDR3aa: CASSLGAGSSYEQYF; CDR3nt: TGTGCCAGCAGTTTAGGGGCGGGGAGCTCCTACGAGCAGTACTTC
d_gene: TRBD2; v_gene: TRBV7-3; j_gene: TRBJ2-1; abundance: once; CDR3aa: CASSLNIMGLADGNEQFF; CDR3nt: TGTGCCAGCAGCTTAAATATTATGGGACTAGCGGATGGAAATGAGCAGTTCTTC
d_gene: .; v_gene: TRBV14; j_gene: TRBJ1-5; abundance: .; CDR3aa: CASSQDLDKRFSNQPQHF; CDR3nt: TGTGCCAGCAGCCAAGATTTGGACAAAAGGTTTTCCAATCAGCCCCAGCATTTT
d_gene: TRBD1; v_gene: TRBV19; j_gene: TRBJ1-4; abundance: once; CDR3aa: CASSILGTGDEKLFF; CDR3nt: TGTGCCAGTAGTATTCTCGGGACAGGGGATGAAAAACTGTTTTTT
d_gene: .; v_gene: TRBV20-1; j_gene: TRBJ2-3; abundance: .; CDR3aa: CSAAGTDTQYF; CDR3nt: TGCAGTGCCGCGGGCACAGATACGCAGTATTTT
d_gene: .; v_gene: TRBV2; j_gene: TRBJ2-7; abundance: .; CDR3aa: CASSEGRQYYEQYF; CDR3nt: TGTGCCAGCAGTGAAGGGAGGCAGTACTACGAGCAGTACTTC
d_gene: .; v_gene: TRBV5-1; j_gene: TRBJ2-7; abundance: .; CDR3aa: CASSVGGNYEQYF; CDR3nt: TGCGCCAGCTCCGTTGGGGGCAACTACGAGCAGTACTTC
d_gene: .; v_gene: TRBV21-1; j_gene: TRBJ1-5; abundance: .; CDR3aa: CASPVTVGDSNQPQHF; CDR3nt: TGTGCCAGCCCTGTCACGGTAGGGGATAGCAATCAGCCCCAGCATTTT
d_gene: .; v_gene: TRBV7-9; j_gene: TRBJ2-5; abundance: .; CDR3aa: CASSLVDSLQETQYF; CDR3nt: TGTGCCAGCAGCTTAGTCGACAGTCTCCAAGAGACCCAGTACTTC
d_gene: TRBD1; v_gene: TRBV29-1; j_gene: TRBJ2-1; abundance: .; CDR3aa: CSVDPGGTYNEQFF; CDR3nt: TGCAGCGTTGATCCAGGGGGCACCTACAATGAGCAGTTCTTC
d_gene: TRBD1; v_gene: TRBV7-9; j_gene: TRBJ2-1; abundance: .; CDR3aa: CASRGTGGVRNEQFF; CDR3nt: TGTGCCAGCAGAGGGACAGGGGGAGTTAGGAATGAGCAGTTCTTC
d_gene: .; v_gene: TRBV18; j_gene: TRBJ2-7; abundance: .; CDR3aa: CASSPGTASSYEQYF; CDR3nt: TGTGCCAGCTCACCGGGTACAGCCAGCTCCTACGAGCAGTACTTC
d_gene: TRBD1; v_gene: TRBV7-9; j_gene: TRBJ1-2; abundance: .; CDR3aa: CASSFDRVSGYTF; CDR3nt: TGTGCCAGCAGCTTTGACAGGGTGTCCGGCTACACCTTC
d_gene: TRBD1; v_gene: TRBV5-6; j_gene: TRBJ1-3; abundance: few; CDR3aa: CASSMTGLGSGNTIYF; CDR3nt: TGTGCCAGCAGCATGACAGGGTTAGGCTCTGGAAACACCATATATTTT
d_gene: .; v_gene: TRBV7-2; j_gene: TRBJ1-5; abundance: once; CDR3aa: CASSVGRQPQHF; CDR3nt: TGTGCCAGCAGCGTAGGGCGGCAGCCCCAGCATTTT
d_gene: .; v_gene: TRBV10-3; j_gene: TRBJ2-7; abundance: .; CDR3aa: CAISESGMSYEQYF; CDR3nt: TGTGCCATCAGTGAGTCCGGGATGTCTTACGAGCAGTACTTC
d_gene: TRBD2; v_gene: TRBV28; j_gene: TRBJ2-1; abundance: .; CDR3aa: CASETSGTYNEQFF; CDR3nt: TGTGCCAGCGAGACTAGCGGGACTTACAATGAGCAGTTCTTC
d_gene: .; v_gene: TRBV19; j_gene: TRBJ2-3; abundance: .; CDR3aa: CASRAAAKFTDTQYF; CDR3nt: TGTGCCAGTAGGGCAGCGGCGAAGTTCACAGATACGCAGTATTTT
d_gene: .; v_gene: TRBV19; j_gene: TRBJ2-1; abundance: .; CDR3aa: CASNNRVSYNEQFF; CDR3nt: TGTGCCAGTAACAACAGGGTCTCCTACAATGAGCAGTTCTTC